This TCR beta chain was recorded in a study of CD8 T cells in ankylosing spondylitis. TCRdb independently ran MiXCR on the 5' RACE reads; one entry per CDR3 protein. The sample records around 90,000 distinct CDR3 sequences, around 27% being singletons. The V segment lost 0 bases and the J segment 4 bases; nucleotides outside the gene matches: 5. CDR1 is MNHEY, CDR2 SMNVEV, per germline (reference sequence). The CDR3 spans 15 residues. The clonotype comes from a male donor with ankylosing spondylitis or in good health (not recorded which). Source material: blood, either unsorted or a sorted T cell fraction (not recorded which). The chain has TRBV27 and TRBJ2-7, with TRBD2 matching over 8 bases. The CDR3 reads CASSLSGGRRYEQYF. CDR3 nucleotide sequence: TGTGCCAGCAGTTTATCGGGCGGGAGGCGATACGAGCAGTACTTC.